These 32 T cell receptor beta chains came from one sample sequenced in a study of CD8+ T cells in alopecia areata. Investigators isolated RNA and reverse transcribed it into cDNA to act as the sequencing template. Using immunoSEQ multiplex PCR, the repertoire was profiled, and TCRdb retains in-frame clones only, with some absent. In the table there are about 210,000 clones, less than 50% of which are singletons. Sample treatment: oral pan-JAK inhibitor, 5-10 mg twice daily. The specimen comprised CD4+ T cells sorted from blood, sampled at approximately week 36, from a patient treated with tofacitinib. Source of these receptors: a human donor with alopecia areata.

The chain links TRBV7-9 to TRBJ2-3; 7 nucleotides line up with TRBD1. The trim removed 3 bases at V and 4 bases at J, leaving 4 bases unmatched. The length of the CDR3 is 14 residues. Germline V CDR1 and CDR2: SEHNR, FQNEAQ (reference sequence). The CDR3: CASSFDQGADTQYF. The CDR3 region has the DNA TGTGCCAGCAGCTTTGACCAGGGGGCAGATACGCAGTATTTT.

The chain combines TRBV5-1 with TRBJ1-2; the D gene is possibly TRBD1 (5 bases). Trimming removed 6 bases from V and 1 base from J, with 10 bases in between. The V gene's germline CDR1 is SGHRS and CDR2 YFSETQ. This CDR3 contains 13 residues. The CDR3 nucleotides are TGCGCCAGCACTCGGGACCTTAACTATGGCTACACCTTC. It encodes CASTRDLNYGYTF.

The sample holds a few counts of this clone. The gene calls are TRBV7-3 and TRBJ2-3; D gene unclear. There are 13 residues in the CDR3. Germline assignment: CDR1 SGHTA and CDR2 FQGTGA. V was pared by 1 base and J by 2 bases, with 4 bases between. The CDR3 spells CASSLRITDTQYF. In DNA, the CDR3 is TGTGCCAGCAGCTTAAGGATCACAGATACGCAGTATTTT.

This clone was detected a few times. CDR3: CAWSPVASGTDTQYF. The DNA of the CDR3 is TGTGCCTGGAGTCCAGTTGCTAGCGGCACAGATACGCAGTATTTT. The chain uses TRBV30 and TRBJ2-3, with D perhaps matching TRBD2 (6 bases). This CDR3 spans 15 amino acids. Trimming stripped 2 bases from V and 1 base from J, with 13 bases between. Germline V CDR1 and CDR2: GTSNPN, SVGIG (reference sequence). Together with reference TRBV30 and TRBJ2-3, the CDR3 gives the full variable domain: SQTIHQWPATLVQPVGSPLSLECTVEGTSNPNLYWYRQAAGRGLQLLFYSVGIGQISSEVPQNLSASRPQDRQFILSSKKLLLSDSGFYLCAWSPVASGTDTQYFGPGTRLTVL.

The V gene is TRBV29-1, the J gene TRBJ1-3, with unresolved D. CDR1 SQVTM and CDR2 ANQGSEA come from the germline V gene. V was pared by 7 bases and J by 2 bases, with 15 bases between. This CDR3 has 14 residues. The CDR3 sequence is CSAAVRGAGNTIYF. DNA of the CDR3: TGCAGCGCTGCGGTTCGGGGTGCTGGAAACACCATATATTTT.

This rearrangement joins TRBV13 to TRBJ2-5, with 11 bases lining up with TRBD2. The CDR3 runs 14 residues. J lost 5 bases, V lost 6 bases, and 5 bases had no gene match. CDR1 and CDR2 from the germline V gene are PRHDT and FYEKMQ (reference sequence). The CDR3 bases are TGTGCCAGCAGTGGGACTAGCGGCAGGGAGACCCAGTACTTC. Its protein is CASSGTSGRETQYF.

V gene TRBV29-1 combines with J gene TRBJ1-1; D might be TRBD1 (5 bases). Germline lookup yields CDR1 SQVTM and CDR2 ANQGSEA. V was pared by 4 bases and J by 3 bases, with 12 bases between. The CDR3 totals 13 residues. The CDR3 sequence: CSVVGRAYTEAFF. CDR3 sequence (DNA): TGCAGCGTTGTTGGCAGGGCGTACACTGAAGCTTTCTTT.

This clone is a singleton in its sample. The chain's CDR3 is CASSSRLSRFSYGYTF. In DNA, the CDR3 is TGTGCCAGCTCATCTAGACTTTCCCGGTTTTCTTATGGCTACACCTTC. The chain uses TRBV7-2 and TRBJ1-2; D gene unclear. The CDR3 has 16 residues. In germline, CDR1 is SGHTA, CDR2 FQGNSA. V lost 8 bases and J lost 5, with 24 bases in between.

V and J are TRBV6-5 and TRBJ2-5; no reliable D call. Between the trimmed V and J ends, which lost 3 bases and 5 bases, there was a span of 10 bases. Looked up from germline, CDR1 is MNHEY and CDR2 is SVGAGI. The CDR3 sequence is 13 residues long. CDR3 region: CASSYSGPETQYF. As DNA, the CDR3 is TGTGCCAGCAGTTATTCCGGACCCGAGACCCAGTACTTC.

In its sample, this clone was seen a few times. V usage is TRBV30 and J usage is TRBJ1-2; 7 nucleotides align to TRBD1. Germline-derived CDR1 and CDR2 are GTSNPN and SVGIG (reference sequence). V trimming: 4 bases; J trimming: 8 bases; junction bases outside the gene matches: 4. This CDR3 has 11 residues. This chain's CDR3 is CAWTRQGGYTF. The DNA of the CDR3 is TGTGCCTGGACAAGACAGGGAGGCTACACCTTC.

The chain employs TRBV30 and TRBJ2-5; a weak D match, TRBD2 (6 bases). The CDR3 has 15 amino acids. Germline values: CDR1 GTSNPN, CDR2 SVGIG (reference sequence). Trimming took off 1 base at V and 5 bases at J, with 17 bases between the two ends. The CDR3 spells CAWSALGGAGETQYF. The CDR3 DNA is TGTGCCTGGAGTGCATTGGGGGGAGCTGGGGAGACCCAGTACTTC.

The genes are TRBV29-1 and TRBJ1-5, with D unclear. CDR3 length: 14 amino acids. Trimming took 4 bases from V and 0 from J, leaving 10 bases between them. The germline gives CDR1 SQVTM, CDR2 ANQGSEA. The CDR3 DNA sequence: TGCAGCGTTGGAGACAAGAATAGCAATCAGCCCCAGCATTTT. It translates to CSVGDKNSNQPQHF.

The chain employs TRBV5-4 and TRBJ2-1, with TRBD1 matching 9 bases. J lost 0 bases, V lost 4 bases, and 2 bases had no gene match. Germline CDR1 and CDR2: SGHNT and YYREEE (reference sequence). CDR3 size: 15 residues. The CDR3 region has the DNA TGTGCCAGCAGCAAGGACAGGGGCTCCTACAATGAGCAGTTCTTC. Its translation is CASSKDRGSYNEQFF.

The CDR3 here is CASSEEGRMNTEAFF. The CDR3 DNA is TGTGCCAGCAGTGAAGAGGGACGGATGAACACTGAAGCTTTCTTT. The chain uses TRBV2 and TRBJ1-1; D may be TRBD1 (5 bases). The CDR3 is made up of 15 amino acids. Germline V CDR1 and CDR2: SNHLY, FYNNEI. V was shortened by 1 base and J by 0 bases, with 9 bases between the two germline ends.

There are a few counts of this clone. This rearrangement joins TRBV10-3 to TRBJ2-2; 8 bases match TRBD2. Germline CDR1 is ENHRY and CDR2 is SYGVKD. This CDR3 is built from 15 residues. The junction had 8 bases not matched to a gene; V was cut back by 4 bases and J by 7 bases. The CDR3 sequence: CAISGPGGRSGELFF. The DNA of the CDR3 is TGTGCCATCAGTGGACCGGGAGGGCGTAGCGGGGAGCTGTTTTTT.

This chain connects TRBV9 to TRBJ2-5; D is unclear. V gave up 5 bases and J gave up 3 bases, with 14 bases separating them. Per germline, CDR1 SGDLS and CDR2 YYNGEE. This CDR3 region has 14 residues. The CDR3 coding sequence is TGTGCCAGCAGTCGAAGGGCTGCGGAAGAGACCCAGTACTTC. This encodes CASSRRAAEETQYF.

In its sample, this clone was seen a few times. The chain recombines TRBV4-1 with TRBJ2-7; 10 bases map to TRBD2. The length of the CDR3 is 16 residues. Per the germline V gene, CDR1 is MGHRA and CDR2 is YSYEKL. After removal of 4 bases from V and 2 bases from J, the junction contained 8 bases not matched to a gene. The CDR3 DNA is TGCGCCAGCAGCCCACAGAGGACTAGCGGTACCTACGAGCAGTACTTC. Translation: CASSPQRTSGTYEQYF.

The chain is built from TRBV2 and TRBJ1-2; D is unclear. Germline loops: CDR1 SNHLY, CDR2 FYNNEI. The CDR3 is made up of 13 amino acids. Trimming cost V 6 bases and J 7 bases, with 15 bases left between them. CDR3 DNA: TGTGCCAGCAGGGCAGAAGGAGGAAGTGGCTACACCTTC. Encoded protein: CASRAEGGSGYTF.

This sequence joins TRBV5-1 and TRBJ2-1, with 15 bases lining up with TRBD2. Germline assignment: CDR1 SGHRS and CDR2 YFSETQ. The trim removed 1 base at V and 2 bases at J, leaving 10 bases unmatched. This CDR3 contains 20 residues. The CDR3: CASSLLPGLAGGGAYNEQFF. In DNA, the CDR3 is TGCGCCAGCAGCTTGCTCCCGGGACTAGCGGGAGGAGGTGCCTACAATGAGCAGTTCTTC.

The rearrangement links TRBV6-5 to TRBJ1-2; D gene uncertain. The germline gives CDR1 MNHEY, CDR2 SVGAGI. This CDR3 has 13 residues. Deletions cut 6 bases from V and 5 bases from J, with 13 bases between. The CDR3 nucleotides are TGTGCCAGCAGACCCGGGCAGACATATGGCTACACCTTC. Translation gives CASRPGQTYGYTF.

The chain carries TRBV5-8 and TRBJ2-7; TRBD2 agrees at 15 bases. The CDR3 spans 19 residues. In germline, CDR1 is SGHTS, CDR2 YDEGEE. V lost 4 bases to trimming and J lost 3 bases; unmatched junction nucleotides: 14. Here the CDR3 reads CASSPYGLAGGPHGYEQYF. Written as DNA, the CDR3 is TGTGCCAGCAGCCCTTACGGACTAGCGGGAGGGCCTCACGGCTACGAGCAGTACTTC. Full variable domain (rest looked up from reference TRBV5-8 and TRBJ2-7): EAGVTQSPTHLIKTRGQQATLRCSPISGHTSVYWYQQALGLGLQFLLWYDEGEERNRGNFPPRFSGRQFPNYSSELNVNALELEDSALYLCASSPYGLAGGPHGYEQYFGPGTRLTVT.

This clone has more than one count but fewer than ten. One junction end disagrees with the germline gene, perhaps due to a read error. The chain uses TRBV11-3 and TRBJ2-3, with 8 bases matching TRBD2. The CDR3 consists of 17 residues. CDR1 is SGHNT and CDR2 is YENEEA in the germline V gene. CDR3 residues: CASSVESGAGGSDTQYF. The CDR3 coding sequence is TGTGCCAGCAGCGTAGAGTCCGGCGCGGGGGGCTCAGATACGCAGTATTTT. Variable domain in full (rest from reference TRBV11-3 and TRBJ2-3): EAGVVQSPRYKIIEKKQPVAFWCNPISGHNTLYWYLQNLGQGPELLIRYENEEAVDDSQLPKDRFSAERLKGVDSTLKIQPAELGDSAVYLCASSVESGAGGSDTQYFGPGTRLTVL.

The gene calls are TRBV10-3 and TRBJ2-5, with D tentatively TRBD1 (5 bases). Germline V gives CDR1 ENHRY, CDR2 SYGVKD. V lost 4 bases and J lost 2, with 17 bases in between. The CDR3 loop spans 16 amino acids. The chain's CDR3 is CAISGGSAGQQETQYF. Here the CDR3 DNA reads TGTGCCATCAGTGGGGGTTCGGCAGGGCAACAAGAGACCCAGTACTTC.

This clone was detected only a few times. V is TRBV30 and J is TRBJ2-2, with D possibly matching TRBD2 (5 bases). The CDR3 loop spans 14 amino acids. In germline, CDR1 is GTSNPN, CDR2 SVGIG (reference sequence). The germline V and J ends were trimmed by 5 bases and 6 bases, with 16 bases remaining between them. The chain's CDR3 is CAWGRLTGAGELFF. DNA of the CDR3: TGTGCCTGGGGGAGACTCACCGGGGCCGGGGAGCTGTTTTTT.

This clone was seen more than once but under ten times. The chain links TRBV29-1 to TRBJ2-1, with D perhaps given as TRBD1 or TRBD2 (5 bases each). With 8 bases removed from V and 8 bases from J, the gap between germline ends came to 22 bases. The CDR3 is 14 residues long. Germline CDR1 SQVTM, CDR2 ANQGSEA. CDR3 coding DNA: TGCAGCTCTCCCGGGACCAATCCCCCGGATGAGCAGTTCTTC. It encodes CSSPGTNPPDEQFF.

The V gene is TRBV11-2, the J gene TRBJ2-7; D remains ambiguous. Germline V gene lookup returns CDR1 SGHAT and CDR2 FQNNGV. Trimming took 4 bases from V and 7 from J, leaving 11 bases between them. This CDR3 is 12 amino acids long. CDR3 bases: TGTGCCAGCAGCTACGAAGTGGGAGAGCAGTACTTC. This encodes CASSYEVGEQYF.

A note on this clone: One end of the junction fails to match germline, which may point to a read error. Distinct nucleotide sequences in the sample also encode this CDR3. The chain is built from TRBV20-1 and TRBJ2-7; D is unclear. The CDR3 spans 10 residues. Germline V gene data show CDR1 as DFQATT and CDR2 as SNEGSKA (reference sequence). As DNA, the CDR3 is TGCAGTGCTAGTTCCTACGAACAGTACTTC. Its translation: CSASSYEQYF.

The sample holds many counts of this clone. The gene calls are TRBV19 and TRBJ2-7; 8 nucleotides agree with TRBD2. The CDR3 loop spans 16 amino acids. Losses at the gene ends were 7 bases for V and 0 bases for J; bases not matched to a gene: 11. Germline-derived CDR1 and CDR2 are LNHDA and SQIVND (reference sequence). CDR3: CASTKEAGDVSYEQYF. CDR3 sequence (DNA): TGTGCCAGTACCAAAGAAGCGGGGGACGTCTCCTACGAGCAGTACTTC.

This sequence joins TRBV29-1 and TRBJ2-5; 7 nucleotides line up with TRBD1. Germline assignment: CDR1 SQVTM and CDR2 ANQGSEA. The CDR3 is made up of 12 amino acids. V was pared by 7 bases and J by 0 bases, with 2 bases of the junction left unmatched. CDR3 sequence reads: CSGGTDQETQYF. The CDR3 nucleotides read TGCAGCGGAGGGACAGACCAAGAGACCCAGTACTTC.

The rearrangement joins TRBV28 to TRBJ2-7; the D call may be TRBD1 or TRBD2 (5 bases each). The CDR3 consists of 15 residues. In germline, CDR1 is MDHEN, CDR2 SYDVKM. V gave up 5 bases and J gave up 2 bases, with 16 bases separating them. The CDR3 reads CASSPLSGAAYEQYF. For the CDR3, the DNA is TGTGCCAGCAGTCCTCTATCCGGGGCTGCCTACGAGCAGTACTTC.

The CDR3 protein is CAISPGAGGPTGGTQYF. For the CDR3, the DNA is TGTGCCATCAGTCCCGGAGCCGGGGGCCCGACGGGTGGGACCCAGTACTTC. The chain carries TRBV10-3 and TRBJ2-5; D possibly matches TRBD1 or TRBD2 (6 bases each). The CDR3 runs to 17 residues. V shed 5 bases and J shed 7 bases, with 26 bases lying between them. Germline loops: CDR1 ENHRY, CDR2 SYGVKD.

This chain links TRBV7-2 with TRBJ1-4; D ambiguous. CDR3 length equals 15 residues. From germline, CDR1 is SGHTA and CDR2 FQGNSA. Trimming stripped 1 base from V and 10 bases from J, with 16 bases between. The CDR3 nucleotides are TGTGCCAGCAGCTTAGGCGGCTACTTCAGCGGAAAACTGTTTTTT. Its translation is CASSLGGYFSGKLFF.